Below, 21 T cell receptor beta chains from the same sample are listed, as sequenced in a study of OX40 agonist ivuxolimab in advanced cancers. Sequenced by immunoSEQ multiplex PCR; TCRdb stores in-frame clones only, minus some. The profile shows tens of thousands of clones, about 92% of them singletons. The sample was CD4+ or CD8+ T cells sorted from blood, taken in a trial of the OX40 agonist ivuxolimab. Receptors originate from an adult with an advanced solid tumor such as melanoma, head and neck, liver or kidney cancer.

V gene TRBV7-6 combines with J gene TRBJ2-5, with 7 bases fitting TRBD2. V gave up 2 bases and J gave up 3 bases; unmatched junction bases: 6. Germline lookup yields CDR1 SGHVS and CDR2 FNYEAQ. This CDR3 region has 15 residues. The CDR3 DNA reads TGTGCCAGCAGCTTAACCGGGACTAAAGAAGAGACCCAGTACTTC. Translating gives CASSLTGTKEETQYF. Looking up the rest from reference TRBV7-6 and TRBJ2-5 gives the full variable domain: GAGVSQSPRYKVTKRGQDVALRCDPISGHVSLYWYRQALGQGPEFLTYFNYEAQQDKSGLPNDRFSAERPEGSISTLTIQRTEQRDSAMYRCASSLTGTKEETQYFGPGTRLLVL.

This chain links TRBV7-6 with TRBJ2-7, with TRBD2 as a possible D gene (6 bases). The V and J ends lost 1 base and 5 bases respectively, with 12 bases between them. CDR3 size: 14 residues. Germline lookup yields CDR1 SGHVS and CDR2 FNYEAQ. The CDR3 DNA reads TGTGCCAGCAGCTTAGGAGGCTGGGAGGACGAGCAGTACTTC. This codes for CASSLGGWEDEQYF. The full variable domain, its missing parts supplied by reference TRBV7-6 and TRBJ2-7, is GAGVSQSPRYKVTKRGQDVALRCDPISGHVSLYWYRQALGQGPEFLTYFNYEAQQDKSGLPNDRFSAERPEGSISTLTIQRTEQRDSAMYRCASSLGGWEDEQYFGPGTRLTVT.

J is TRBJ2-6 and V is TRBV21-1; TRBD2 is the table's D call and was not checked against the DNA. TRBV21-1 has pseudogene status. The CDR3 spans 21 residues. CDR3 sequence reads: CASSKLGLAGGHFSGANVLTF. CDR3 nucleotide sequence: TGTGCCAGCAGCAAATTAGGACTAGCGGGGGGCCACTTCTCTGGGGCCAACGTCCTGACTTTC.

The chain combines TRBV18 with TRBJ2-3, with unresolved D. Germline values: CDR1 KGHSH, CDR2 LQKENI. The CDR3 length is 11 residues. V was shortened by 5 bases and J by 6 bases, with 6 bases between the two germline ends. The CDR3 region is CASSSSDTQYF. The CDR3 DNA is TGTGCCAGCTCATCTTCGGATACGCAGTATTTT.

The chain uses TRBV6-5 and TRBJ2-2; no reliable D call. CDR1 and CDR2 (germline): MNHEY, SVGAGI. The CDR3 is made up of 12 amino acids. V was cut by 6 bases and J by 6 bases, with 8 bases left in between. CDR3: CASRYGAGELFF. The DNA for the CDR3 is TGTGCCAGCAGATACGGCGCCGGGGAGCTGTTTTTT.

The chain recombines TRBV7-2 with TRBJ1-1, with TRBD1 matching over 7 bases. Germline V CDR1 and CDR2: SGHTA, FQGNSA. This CDR3 spans 13 amino acids. The V and J ends lost 6 bases and 4 bases, in that order; junction bases with no gene match: 5. Written as DNA, the CDR3 is TGTGCCAGCAGTATCCAGGGGGTCACTGAAGCTTTCTTT. As protein: CASSIQGVTEAFF.

The chain joins TRBV7-2 to TRBJ2-7; D unresolved. This CDR3 has 14 residues. Per the germline V gene, CDR1 is SGHTA and CDR2 is FQGNSA. Trimming removed 5 bases from V and 2 bases from J, with 13 bases in between. CDR3 region: CASSPRWQTYEQYF. Here the CDR3 DNA reads TGTGCCAGCAGCCCCCGATGGCAAACCTACGAGCAGTACTTC.

The rearrangement links TRBV4-2 to TRBJ2-7, with D possibly TRBD2 on 6 matching bases. This CDR3 has 13 residues. The V gene lost 0 bases and the J gene lost 3 bases, with 6 bases spanning the gap. Germline V CDR1 and CDR2: LGHNA, YNFKEQ. The CDR3 bases are TGTGCCAGCAGCCAAGAGGAGGGCTACGAGCAGTACTTC. Its protein is CASSQEEGYEQYF.

The chain employs TRBV14 and TRBJ2-7; 8 nucleotides line up with TRBD1. The germline V gene encodes CDR1 SGHDN and CDR2 FVKESK. The CDR3 runs to 16 residues. The trim removed 1 base at V and 6 bases at J, leaving 11 bases unmatched. The DNA of the CDR3 is TGTGCCAGCAGCCAAGTTGGCAGGGGGCGCCTGGGCGAGCAGTACTTC. Translation: CASSQVGRGRLGEQYF.

V usage is TRBV5-4 and J usage is TRBJ2-7; TRBD2 is a possible D gene (5 bases). CDR3 length equals 13 residues. Germline CDR1 SGHNT, CDR2 YYREEE (reference sequence). Trimming stripped 3 bases from V and 1 base from J, with 8 bases between. This CDR3 is CASSSTSSYEQYF. Written as DNA, the CDR3 is TGTGCCAGCAGCTCCACTAGTTCCTACGAGCAGTACTTC.

The sample holds one count of this clone. The junction does not match germline at one end; this may be a read error. The same CDR3 is also encoded by other DNA sequences in this sample. The V gene is TRBV4-2, the J gene TRBJ2-7; D perhaps matches TRBD1 (8 bases). The CDR3 consists of 15 residues. Germline V lookup: CDR1 LGHNA, CDR2 YNFKEQ. As DNA, the CDR3 is TGTGCCAGCAGCCAAGAACAGGGGGGGATCTACGAGCAGTACTTT. Residues: CASSQEQGGIYEQYF.

The genes are TRBV28 and TRBJ1-2; TRBD1 agrees at 9 bases. The V gene end was trimmed by 1 base and the J gene end by 8 bases; junction bases not matched to a gene: 5. CDR1 and CDR2 from the germline V gene are MDHEN and SYDVKM. The CDR3 contains 14 residues. The CDR3 nucleotides are TGTGCCAGCAGTTTATCCGGGGACAGGGAAGGCTACACCTTC. Translating gives CASSLSGDREGYTF.

The rearrangement uses TRBV28 and TRBJ2-7; TRBD1 or TRBD2 may be the D gene (6 bases each). CDR1 and CDR2 (germline): MDHEN, SYDVKM. The length of the CDR3 is 15 residues. Trimming shortened V by 3 bases and J by 2 bases, and 14 bases separated the two germline ends. The CDR3 DNA reads TGTGCCAGCAGTTTCTTAGGGGGGAAACCCTACGAGCAGTACTTC. Its translation is CASSFLGGKPYEQYF.

This chain joins TRBV28 and TRBJ2-3; TRBD2 matches 14 bases. Germline V gives CDR1 MDHEN, CDR2 SYDVKM. V lost 4 bases to trimming and J lost 0 bases; unmatched junction nucleotides: 15. The CDR3 runs to 21 residues. The CDR3 nucleotides are TGTGCCAGCAGTTCCCCCCCCCGGACTAGCGGGGGGAGGTATAGCACAGATACGCAGTATTTT. Translated, it gives CASSSPPRTSGGRYSTDTQYF.

This chain joins TRBV28 and TRBJ1-4; D is uncertain. Per germline, CDR1 MDHEN and CDR2 SYDVKM. The germline V and J ends were trimmed by 4 bases and 7 bases, with 13 bases remaining between them. This CDR3 is built from 14 residues. In nucleotides, the CDR3 is TGTGCCAGCAGTTCGCCGGGCGGAGGTGAAAAACTGTTTTTT. The encoded protein is CASSSPGGGEKLFF.

This sequence joins TRBV29-1 and TRBJ1-4, with 8 positions matching TRBD1. The germline V gene encodes CDR1 SQVTM and CDR2 ANQGSEA. With V trimmed by 3 bases and J by 8 bases, 8 bases remained unmatched. The CDR3 is 14 amino acids. The CDR3 reads CSVEPTGVGEKLFF. CDR3 DNA: TGCAGCGTTGAGCCGACAGGGGTTGGAGAAAAACTGTTTTTT.

This chain joins TRBV28 and TRBJ2-2, with D possibly matching TRBD1 (5 bases). There are 15 residues in the CDR3. V lost 6 bases and J lost 3, with 14 bases in between. Germline V gene data show CDR1 as MDHEN and CDR2 as SYDVKM. Here the CDR3 DNA reads TGTGCCAGCAGCCTGGGGCAGGGTCACACCGGGGAGCTGTTTTTT. Its translation: CASSLGQGHTGELFF.

This chain's CDR3 is CASSAGTVNTGELFF. The CDR3 DNA sequence: TGTGCCAGCTCAGCCGGGACAGTAAACACCGGGGAGCTGTTTTTT. The chain combines TRBV18 with TRBJ2-2, with 7 positions matching TRBD1. This CDR3 has 15 residues. Losses at the gene ends were 5 bases for V and 2 bases for J; bases not matched to a gene: 5. Germline-derived CDR1 and CDR2 are KGHSH and LQKENI.

Details on this clone: The junction does not match germline at one end; this may be a read error. The rearrangement joins TRBV19 to TRBJ1-4; possible D gene TRBD1, 6 bases. Germline V gene data show CDR1 as LNHDA and CDR2 as SQIVND (reference sequence). The CDR3 is made up of 14 amino acids. The CDR3 here is CASSPRDTSEKLFF. CDR3 DNA sequence: TGTGCCAGTAGTCCTAGGGACACTAGTGAAAAACTGTTTTTT.

The V call is TRBV5-4, the J call TRBJ1-1; possibly TRBD1 for D (6 bases). The germline CDR1 and CDR2 sequences are SGHNT and YYREEE (reference sequence). The V end was cut by 2 bases, the J end by 1 base, with 9 bases between. This CDR3 has 14 amino acids. CDR3 loop: CASSLRTENTEAFF. CDR3 in DNA: TGTGCCAGCAGCTTAAGGACAGAGAACACTGAAGCTTTCTTT. The full variable domain, completed using reference TRBV5-4 and TRBJ1-1, is ETGVTQSPTHLIKTRGQQVTLRCSSQSGHNTVSWYQQALGQGPQFIFQYYREEENGRGNFPPRFSGLQFPNYSSELNVNALELDDSALYLCASSLRTENTEAFFGQGTRLTVV.

The chain couples TRBV27 to TRBJ2-6; D unresolved. The ends were cut back, 7 bases at V and 4 bases at J, with 8 bases in the middle. Germline V CDR1 and CDR2: MNHEY, SMNVEV (reference sequence). This CDR3 comprises 13 residues. The CDR3 region is CASKGLGANVLTF. The CDR3 DNA is TGTGCCAGCAAGGGCCTCGGGGCCAACGTCCTGACTTTC.